This T cell receptor (beta chain) was recorded in a study of T cell responses to AZD1222 COVID-19 vaccine. Remarks on this clone: Its matching antigen is unknown.

Sequencing used immunoSEQ multiplex PCR; TCRdb keeps in-frame clones, though not all of them. The sample contains some 180,000 clones, roughly 92% of which appear only once. Study-wide results and caveats: Just a handful of people given AZD1222 tested seropositive at baseline. With dominance at 160-218 and 743-854, vaccine-associated CD4 TCRs spanned spike.

Material: peripheral blood, obtained on day 0 of AZD1222 vaccination. The receptor was derived from an adult in good health.

CDR3 coding DNA: TGTGCCAGCAGTTCCAGGCTTATCTCTGGAAACACCATATATTTT. The encoded protein is CASSSRLISGNTIYF. The chain links TRBV28 to TRBJ1-3; no reliable D call. Germline V gene sequence: CDR1 MDHEN, CDR2 SYDVKM. Between the trimmed V and J ends, which lost 4 bases and 0 bases, there was a span of 10 bases. The CDR3 contains 15 residues.